These T cell receptor beta chains were read from a single sample in a study of CD8 T cells in Susac syndrome. TCRdb reprocessed the immunoSEQ multiplex PCR reads with MiXCR, giving one entry per CDR3 protein. The table records around 95,000 distinct CDR3 sequences, around 96% of them present only once. Sequenced input: CD8+ T cells from PBMCs. These receptors came from a human donor with Susac syndrome. Both conserved end residues are trimmed from each CDR3. Each record gives: V gene, CDR3 protein.

v_call: TRBV29-1; cdr3_aa: SVAGTGVTDTQY
v_call: TRBV12-3/TRBV12-4; cdr3_aa: ASSLERRNGGNIQY
v_call: TRBV18; cdr3_aa: ASSPRRNEKLF
v_call: TRBV14; cdr3_aa: ASSQSLASRF
v_call: TRBV2; cdr3_aa: ASGDSYEQY
v_call: TRBV20-1; cdr3_aa: SAPPTLRGRGLDTQY
v_call: TRBV7-8; cdr3_aa: ASSHRDRGPYEQY
v_call: TRBV20-1; cdr3_aa: SARVQEVPYEQY
v_call: TRBV5-6; cdr3_aa: ASSLSAINYT
v_call: TRBV28; cdr3_aa: ASQRKYTGELF
v_call: TRBV7-6; cdr3_aa: ASSVKETQY
v_call: TRBV29-1; cdr3_aa: SVEDPSSGRRSADTQY
v_call: TRBV11-2; cdr3_aa: ASSLESGMRETQY
v_call: TRBV11-2; cdr3_aa: ASGGEDYEQY
v_call: TRBV29-1; cdr3_aa: SVGGTGYADTQY